This T cell receptor (beta chain) was sequenced for a study of graft-versus-host responses after intestinal transplantation. V lost 0 bases to trimming and J lost 4 bases, with 16 bases between them. The CDR3 has 15 residues. CDR1 and CDR2 (germline): GTSNPN, SVGIG (reference sequence). Profiled with immunoSEQ multiplex PCR; TCRdb holds only in-frame clones, not every one. The top ten hold roughly 1.5% of the sample, which has 55,000 to 80,000 clones, 90% seen once. Concerning this clone itself: No antigen is known for it.

The receptor was derived from a human donor who was the organ donor for an intestinal transplant. The material was unstimulated CD8+ T cells sorted from spleen or lymph node cells, obtained before transplant. The chain carries TRBV30 and TRBJ2-7; D is possibly TRBD2 (6 bases). Here the CDR3 DNA reads TGTGCCTGGAGTGTACTGGAGGGAAGGGGTTACGAGCAGTACTTC. This codes for CAWSVLEGRGYEQYF.